This TCR beta chain was captured in a study of PD-1 blockade in classical Hodgkin lymphoma. The study, taken as a whole, reports: CD8+ TCR diversity did not rise significantly by C4D1, unlike CD4+.

Clones were read by immunoSEQ multiplex PCR, and TCRdb kept only the in-frame ones, dropping some. The table lists about 90,000 clones, 89% of them singletons. On this clone: The target antigen is unknown.

Brentuximab vedotin exposure varied among the patients, all of whom had relapsed after autologous stem cell transplantation. This CDR3 spans 15 amino acids. The J segment lost 2 bases and the V segment lost 2 bases, leaving 6 bases of the junction unmatched. Germline loops: CDR1 MNHEY, CDR2 SMNVEV (reference sequence). The sequence was obtained from a human donor with classical Hodgkin lymphoma. V usage is TRBV27 and J usage is TRBJ2-7, with TRBD2 identical over 7 bases. Sequencing was performed on peripheral blood mononuclear cells (PBMCs), taken before the second cycle of nivolumab. CDR3 DNA sequence: TGTGCCAGCAGTTTAGTTAGCGGGCCCGCCTACGAGCAGTACTTC. This encodes CASSLVSGPAYEQYF.